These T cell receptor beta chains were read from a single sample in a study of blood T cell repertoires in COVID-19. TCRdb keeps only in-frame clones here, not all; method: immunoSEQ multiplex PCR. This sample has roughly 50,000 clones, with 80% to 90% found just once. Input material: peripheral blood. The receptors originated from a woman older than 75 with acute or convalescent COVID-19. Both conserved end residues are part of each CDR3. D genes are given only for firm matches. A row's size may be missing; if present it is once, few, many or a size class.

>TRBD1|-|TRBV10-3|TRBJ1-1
CAIKEGANTEAFF
TGTGCCATCAAGGAGGGGGCGAACACTGAAGCTTTCTTT
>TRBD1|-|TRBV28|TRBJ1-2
CASSLSTGVDYGYTF
TGTGCCAGCAGTCTCTCGACAGGGGTTGACTATGGCTACACCTTC
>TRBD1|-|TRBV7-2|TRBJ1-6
CASSFGQVWDNSPLHF
TGTGCCAGCAGCTTCGGACAGGTCTGGGATAATTCACCCCTCCACTTT
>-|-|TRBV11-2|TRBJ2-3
CASSLTDRLVPDTQYF
TGTGCCAGCAGCCTGACAGACAGACTAGTTCCAGATACGCAGTATTTT
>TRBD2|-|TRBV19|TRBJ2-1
CASSTLAGGLFYNEQFF
TGTGCCAGTAGTACTCTAGCGGGGGGCCTGTTTTACAATGAGCAGTTCTTC
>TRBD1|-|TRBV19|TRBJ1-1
CASSIVGDRGENTEAFF
TGTGCCAGTAGTATAGTCGGGGACAGGGGCGAGAACACTGAAGCTTTCTTT
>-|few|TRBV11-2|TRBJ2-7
CASTNPGHSYEQYF
TGTGCCAGCACCAACCCGGGACACTCCTACGAGCAGTACTTC
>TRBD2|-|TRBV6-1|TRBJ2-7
CASSDGTSGLGVQYF
TGTGCCAGCAGTGACGGGACTAGCGGCTTAGGGGTGCAGTACTTC
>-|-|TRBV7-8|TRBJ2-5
CASRSRLRGETQYF
TGTGCCAGCAGATCCAGACTCCGTGGGGAGACCCAGTACTTC
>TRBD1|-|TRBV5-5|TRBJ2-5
CASLNGGQGYQETQYF
TGTGCCAGCCTAAACGGGGGACAGGGCTACCAAGAGACCCAGTACTTC
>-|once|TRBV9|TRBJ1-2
CASSVGTAGGPNYGYTF
TGTGCCAGCAGCGTAGGGACAGCTGGGGGTCCTAACTATGGCTACACCTTC
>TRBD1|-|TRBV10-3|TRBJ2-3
CAITQDRGGTDTQYF
TGTGCCATCACCCAAGACAGGGGGGGCACAGATACGCAGTATTTT
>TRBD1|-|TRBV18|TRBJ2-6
CASSPPRTGTPGANVLTF
TGTGCCAGCTCACCACCAAGGACAGGGACCCCTGGGGCCAACGTCCTGACTTTC
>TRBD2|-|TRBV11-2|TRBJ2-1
CASSHRTRGNEQFF
TGTGCCAGCAGCCATAGGACTAGGGGCAATGAGCAGTTCTTC
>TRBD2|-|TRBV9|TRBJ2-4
CASSVGGGAFDIQYF
TGTGCCAGCAGCGTAGGCGGGGGGGCGTTCGACATTCAGTACTTC
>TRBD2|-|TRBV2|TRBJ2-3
CATQAGGGGTDTQYF
TGTGCCACCCAAGCCGGGGGGGGAGGCACAGATACGCAGTATTTT
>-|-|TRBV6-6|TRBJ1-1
CASSYSTGTEAFF
TGTGCCAGCAGTTACTCGACGGGCACTGAAGCTTTCTTT
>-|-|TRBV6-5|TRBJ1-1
CASSYSAELNTEAFF
TGTGCCAGCAGTTACTCCGCGGAATTGAACACTGAAGCTTTCTTT
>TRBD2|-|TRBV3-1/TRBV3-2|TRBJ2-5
CASSQDPGGIPETQYF
TGTGCCAGCAGCCAAGACCCGGGGGGTATCCCAGAGACCCAGTACTTC
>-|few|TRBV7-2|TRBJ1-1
CASSLGEGTEAFF
TGTGCCAGCAGCTTAGGGGAGGGTACTGAAGCTTTCTTT